This TCR beta chain stems from a study of OX40 agonist ivuxolimab in advanced cancers. Overall study context: Ivuxolimab, an antibody acting as an agonist of OX40 (CD134), was used to treat patients. Study-level points and caveats: Relatively little clonal expansion, among the lowest observed, appeared in partial responders at 0.1-3.0 mg/kg. Antigen targets of the expanded peripheral T cells went undetermined.

CDR3 length equals 16 residues. V lost 1 base, J lost 2 bases, and 11 bases lay in between. Germline lookup yields CDR1 LNHNV and CDR2 YYDKDF (reference sequence). Data came from immunoSEQ multiplex PCR; TCRdb stores just in-frame clones and leaves some out. The repertoire holds some 49,000 clones, with roughly 79% as singletons. The investigators sampled blood at baseline, at cycle 4 day 1, and at cycle 7 day 1. About this clone itself: Its matching antigen is unknown.

The TCR originated in an adult with an advanced solid tumor such as melanoma, head and neck, liver or kidney cancer. The chain is built from TRBV15 and TRBJ2-2; D unresolved. The material was CD4+ or CD8+ T cells sorted from blood, obtained in a trial of the OX40 agonist ivuxolimab. Here the CDR3 DNA reads TGTGCCACCAGCAGAGTTCGGACGGTAAACACCGGGGAGCTGTTTTTT. This codes for CATSRVRTVNTGELFF.